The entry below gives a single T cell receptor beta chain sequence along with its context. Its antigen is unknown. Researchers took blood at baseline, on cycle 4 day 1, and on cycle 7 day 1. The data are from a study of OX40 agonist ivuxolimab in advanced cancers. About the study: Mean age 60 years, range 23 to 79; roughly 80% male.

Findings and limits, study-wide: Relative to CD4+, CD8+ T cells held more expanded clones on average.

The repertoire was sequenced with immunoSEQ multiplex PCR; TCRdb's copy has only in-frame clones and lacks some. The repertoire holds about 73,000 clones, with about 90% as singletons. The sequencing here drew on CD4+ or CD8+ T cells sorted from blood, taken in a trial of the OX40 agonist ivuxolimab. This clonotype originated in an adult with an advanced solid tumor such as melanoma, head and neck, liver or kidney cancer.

DNA of the CDR3: TGTGCCAGCAGTTATGGGGGCGGGGGCTACGAGCAGTACTTC. This codes for CASSYGGGGYEQYF. This chain connects TRBV6-6 to TRBJ2-7, with D possibly matching TRBD2 (7 bases). Germline V lookup: CDR1 MNHNY, CDR2 SVGAGI (reference sequence). The CDR3 runs to 14 residues. The V end was cut by 3 bases, the J end by 3 bases, with 12 bases between.